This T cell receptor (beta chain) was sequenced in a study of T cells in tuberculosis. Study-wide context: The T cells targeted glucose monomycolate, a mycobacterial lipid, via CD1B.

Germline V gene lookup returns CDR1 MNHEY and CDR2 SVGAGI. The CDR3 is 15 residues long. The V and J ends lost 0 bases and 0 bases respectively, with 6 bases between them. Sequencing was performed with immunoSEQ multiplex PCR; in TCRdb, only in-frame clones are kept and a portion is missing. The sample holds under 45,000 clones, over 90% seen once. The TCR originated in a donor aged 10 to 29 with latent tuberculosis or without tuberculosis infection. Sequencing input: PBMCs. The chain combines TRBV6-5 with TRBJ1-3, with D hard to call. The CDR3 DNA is TGTGCCAGCAGTTACTCACGGGACTCTGGAAACACCATATATTTT. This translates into CASSYSRDSGNTIYF.